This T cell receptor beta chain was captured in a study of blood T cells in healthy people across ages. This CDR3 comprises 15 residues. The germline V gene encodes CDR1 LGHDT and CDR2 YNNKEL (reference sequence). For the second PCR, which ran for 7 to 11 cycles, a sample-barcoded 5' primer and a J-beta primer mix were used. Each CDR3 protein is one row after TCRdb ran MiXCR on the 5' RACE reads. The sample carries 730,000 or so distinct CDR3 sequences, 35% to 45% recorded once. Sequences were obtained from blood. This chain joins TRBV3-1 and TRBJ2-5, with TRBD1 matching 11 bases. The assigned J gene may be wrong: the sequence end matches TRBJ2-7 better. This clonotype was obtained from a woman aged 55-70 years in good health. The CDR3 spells CASSQYGTGGNEQYF. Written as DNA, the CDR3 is TGTGCCAGCAGCCAGTACGGGACAGGGGGGAACGAGCAGTACTTC.